This paragraph covers one T cell receptor beta chain sequence. The antigen is unknown. The data originate from a study of blood T cells in healthy people across ages. The second PCR ran roughly 6 to 11 cycles with a sample-barcoded 5' primer and J-beta primers. TCRdb used MiXCR to reprocess the 5' RACE reads, holding one entry per CDR3 protein. In the table there are roughly 680,000 distinct CDR3 sequences, approximately 52% of which are singletons. This CDR3 is built from 12 residues. CDR1 and CDR2 (germline): SQVTM, ANQGSEA. V was trimmed by 5 bases and J by 0 bases, leaving 2 bases between them. Study-wide points: Lack of knowledge of donor CMV status possibly confounded expanded clonotype changes. Estimated diversity that came from one million T cells was considered an underestimate.

This clonotype was sampled from a woman of 80 years or more in good health. Material for sequencing was blood. The V call is TRBV29-1, the J call TRBJ2-6; D is undetermined. This CDR3 is CSVNSGANVLTF. CDR3 DNA: TGCAGCGTTAACTCTGGGGCCAACGTCCTGACTTTC.